The 10 T cell receptor beta chains reported below all come from one sample, sequenced in a study of brain T cells in children with intractable seizures (dated by TCRdb to the early 2020s). The time point label, as the study defines it: resected brain tissue, or blood drawn just prior to surgery. The library was made by the immunoSEQ multiplex PCR assay. The immuneACCESS repertoire file appears here via TCRdb, limited to in-frame rearrangements. These files lack a portion of the clones; in checked studies, under half of the deficit traces to unresolved V genes, and the cause of the others is not known. Recorded for this sample are 50,000 to 75,000 clones; 95% to 97% of them occurred a single time. The top ten hold 0.38% of the sample. This material consisted of peripheral blood, taken at surgery. The receptor set was obtained from a boy younger than two with focal cortical dysplasia and intractable seizures.

CDR3 in amino acids: CASSDLRETDTQYF. CDR3 bases: TGTGCCAGCAGCGACCTCAGGGAAACAGATACGCAGTATTTT. V and J are TRBV9 and TRBJ2-3; D possibly corresponds to TRBD1 (5 bases). The CDR3 has 14 residues. V shed 3 bases and J shed 3 bases, with 11 bases lying between them. Germline values: CDR1 SGDLS, CDR2 YYNGEE.

The chain recombines TRBV24-1 with TRBJ2-1; the D gene is possibly TRBD1 (5 bases). Trimming left V 2 bases short and J 8 bases short, with 9 bases between. CDR3 length equals 13 residues. Germline assignment: CDR1 KGHDR and CDR2 SFDVKD. The CDR3 reads CATSDSWGDEQFF. CDR3 DNA: TGTGCCACCAGTGATTCTTGGGGCGATGAGCAGTTCTTC.

The chain recombines TRBV5-1 with TRBJ1-2; a weak D match, TRBD1 (5 bases). Trimming pared 4 bases from V and 4 bases from J, leaving 20 bases between. The CDR3 loop spans 16 amino acids. CDR1 is SGHRS and CDR2 is YFSETQ in the germline V gene. The CDR3 sequence: CASSPSSAGKGYGYTF. Written as DNA, the CDR3 is TGCGCCAGCAGCCCGTCTTCGGCAGGGAAAGGCTATGGCTACACCTTC.

This rearrangement joins TRBV28 to TRBJ1-2; 7 bases are shared with TRBD1. The V and J ends lost 5 bases and 5 bases, in that order; junction bases with no gene match: 5. The CDR3 totals 13 residues. Per the germline V gene, CDR1 is MDHEN and CDR2 is SYDVKM. The chain's CDR3 is CASSQQGHYGYTF. The CDR3 DNA reads TGTGCCAGCAGTCAACAGGGGCATTATGGCTACACCTTC.

V usage is TRBV27 and J usage is TRBJ2-2, with 12 positions matching TRBD1. The CDR3 contains 15 residues. CDR1 is MNHEY, CDR2 SMNVEV, per germline (reference sequence). V gave up 8 bases and J gave up 8 bases; unmatched junction bases: 9. DNA for the CDR3: TGTGCCAGCCCTCATCCGGGACAGGGGGCTGGGGAGCTGTTTTTT. Amino acid sequence: CASPHPGQGAGELFF.

The sample holds a few counts of this clone. The V and J genes are TRBV3-1 (or the pseudogene TRBV3-2) and TRBJ1-2; D not resolved. The CDR3 covers 15 residues. The V end lost 0 bases, the J end lost 3 bases, and 11 bases lay between the germline ends. CDR1 is LGHDT, CDR2 YNNKEL, per germline (reference sequence). Here the CDR3 reads CASSQDRHRYYGYTF. The CDR3 region has the DNA TGTGCCAGCAGCCAAGATCGGCACAGATACTATGGCTACACCTTC.

This chain joins TRBV6-1 and TRBJ2-1, with 8 positions matching TRBD2. This CDR3 comprises 17 residues. After removal of 4 bases from V and 0 bases from J, the junction contained 8 bases not matched to a gene. Per germline, CDR1 MNHNS and CDR2 SASEGT. This chain's CDR3 is CASSGRAGATSYNEQFF. The CDR3 nucleotides read TGTGCCAGCAGTGGTCGAGCGGGAGCCACCTCCTACAATGAGCAGTTCTTC.

The rearrangement links TRBV5-1 to TRBJ2-5; TRBD2 agrees at 7 bases. This CDR3 spans 15 amino acids. J lost 5 bases, V lost 0 bases, and 7 bases had no gene match. Germline CDR1 reads SGHRS; CDR2 reads YFSETQ. The CDR3: CASSLGLADSETQYF. The CDR3 DNA is TGCGCCAGCAGCTTGGGGCTAGCGGACTCGGAGACCCAGTACTTC.

V and J are TRBV4-3 and TRBJ2-1; tentatively, D is TRBD1 (5 bases). V was clipped by 4 bases and J by 1 base, with 11 bases between them. CDR1 is LGHNA, CDR2 YSLEER, per germline. The CDR3 is 15 amino acids. CDR3 in DNA: TGCGCCAGCAGCCTGCAGGGCTTGTCCTACAATGAGCAGTTCTTC. Translated: CASSLQGLSYNEQFF.

The genes are TRBV5-4 and TRBJ2-3, with D tentatively TRBD2 (6 bases). The CDR3 has 14 residues. CDR1 is SGHNT and CDR2 is YYREEE in the germline V gene (reference sequence). V lost 3 bases, J lost 3 bases, and 11 bases lay in between. CDR3 DNA: TGTGCCAGCAGCTGGGGCCGGGGGACAGATACGCAGTATTTT. It encodes CASSWGRGTDTQYF.